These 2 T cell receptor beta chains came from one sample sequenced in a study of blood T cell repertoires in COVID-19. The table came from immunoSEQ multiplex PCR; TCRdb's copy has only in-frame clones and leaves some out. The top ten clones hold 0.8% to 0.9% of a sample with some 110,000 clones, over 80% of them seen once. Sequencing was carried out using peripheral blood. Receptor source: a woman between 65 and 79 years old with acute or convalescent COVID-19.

CDR3 amino acids: CASSWGTGDTEAFF. The CDR3 DNA is TGTGCCAGCAGTTGGGGGACAGGGGACACTGAAGCTTTCTTT. The V call is TRBV7-9, the J call TRBJ1-1; 10 nucleotides match TRBD1. The CDR3 is 14 residues long. Germline V lookup: CDR1 SEHNR, CDR2 FQNEAQ (reference sequence). Trimming took 6 bases from V and 3 from J; bases not matched to a gene: 4.

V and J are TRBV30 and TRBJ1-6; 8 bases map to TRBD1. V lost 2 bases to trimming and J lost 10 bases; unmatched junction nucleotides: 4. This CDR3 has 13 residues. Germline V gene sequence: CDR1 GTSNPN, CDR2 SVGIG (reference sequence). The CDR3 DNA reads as TGTGCCTGGAGTAGGGGGACAGGCTCACCCCTCCACTTT. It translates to CAWSRGTGSPLHF.